This TCR beta chain was retrieved from a study of blood T cell repertoires in COVID-19. This clone showed up just a few times. The V gene's germline CDR1 is MDHEN and CDR2 SYDVKM. The V and J ends lost 4 bases and 2 bases respectively, with 20 bases between them. The CDR3 is 17 amino acids. TCRdb's table, derived via immunoSEQ multiplex PCR, lists solely in-frame clones and lacks some. The table records 250,000 to 350,000 clones, 88% of them present only once. The material sequenced was peripheral blood. J is TRBJ1-2 and V is TRBV28, with a weak D call TRBD1 (6 bases). This TCR derives from a woman in her twenties or thirties with COVID-19, enrolled during active disease. CDR3 nucleotides: TGTGCCAGCAGTTCATGGAGGAGCAGGGGTTTGAACTATGGCTACACCTTC. Translation: CASSSWRSRGLNYGYTF.